One sample yielded the 3 T cell receptor beta chains listed below, sequenced in a study of low-dose radiotherapy and immunotherapy resistance in tumors. Time point meaning: before trial treatment. Primers targeting TRAV and TRBV primed first-strand cDNA, covering alpha and beta chains. Using a constant-region primer together with a V-primer adapter, TCRs were subjected to 15 to 25 PCR cycles of amplification. TCRdb redid the calling of the reads with MiXCR, one entry per CDR3 protein. The sample carries about 39,000 distinct CDR3 sequences, roughly 30% recorded once. Sequencing used PBMCs, obtained before treatment. The receptors originated from a male donor with gallbladder cancer.

This clonotype appeared many times. V usage is TRBV9 and J usage is TRBJ1-2, with D unresolved. The CDR3 contains 12 residues. V lost 3 bases and J lost 8, with 11 bases in between. Germline CDR1 and CDR2: SGDLS and YYNGEE. The CDR3 DNA follows: TGTGCCAGCAGCGCACCTTACCTGGGCTACACCTTC. Translated, it gives CASSAPYLGYTF.

This sequence joins TRBV18 and TRBJ2-5; the D gene is possibly TRBD2 (5 bases). Germline assignment: CDR1 KGHSH and CDR2 LQKENI. This CDR3 has 13 residues. Trimming pared 6 bases from V and 5 bases from J, leaving 13 bases between. CDR3 bases: TGTGCCAGCTCCTGGTCAAGAGGGGAGACCCAGTACTTC. It translates to CASSWSRGETQYF.

The sample holds a few counts of this clonotype. This chain joins TRBV5-4 and TRBJ2-7; D uncertain. Looked up from germline, CDR1 is SGHNT and CDR2 is YYREEE (reference sequence). This CDR3 is 13 amino acids long. Trimming shortened V by 1 base and J by 0 bases, and 5 bases separated the two germline ends. CDR3 in DNA: TGTGCCAGCAGCTTGTGGAGCTCCTACGAGCAGTACTTC. Protein sequence: CASSLWSSYEQYF.